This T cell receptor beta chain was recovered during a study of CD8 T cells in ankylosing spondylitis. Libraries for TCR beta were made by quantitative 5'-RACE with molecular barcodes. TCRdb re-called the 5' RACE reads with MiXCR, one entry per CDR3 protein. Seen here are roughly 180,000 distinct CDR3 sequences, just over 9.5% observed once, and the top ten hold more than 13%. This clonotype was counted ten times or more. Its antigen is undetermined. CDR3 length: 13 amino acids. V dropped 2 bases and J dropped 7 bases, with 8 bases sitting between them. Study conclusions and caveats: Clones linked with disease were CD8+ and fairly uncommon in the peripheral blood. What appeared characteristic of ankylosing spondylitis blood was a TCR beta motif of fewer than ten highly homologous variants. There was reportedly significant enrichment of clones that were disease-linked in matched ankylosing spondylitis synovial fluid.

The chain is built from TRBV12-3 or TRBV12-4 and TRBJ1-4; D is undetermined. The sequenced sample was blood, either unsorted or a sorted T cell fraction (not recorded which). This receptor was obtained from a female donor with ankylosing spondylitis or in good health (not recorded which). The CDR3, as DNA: TGTGCCAGCAGTTTAACGGGTGGTGAAAAACTGTTTTTT. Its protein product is CASSLTGGEKLFF.